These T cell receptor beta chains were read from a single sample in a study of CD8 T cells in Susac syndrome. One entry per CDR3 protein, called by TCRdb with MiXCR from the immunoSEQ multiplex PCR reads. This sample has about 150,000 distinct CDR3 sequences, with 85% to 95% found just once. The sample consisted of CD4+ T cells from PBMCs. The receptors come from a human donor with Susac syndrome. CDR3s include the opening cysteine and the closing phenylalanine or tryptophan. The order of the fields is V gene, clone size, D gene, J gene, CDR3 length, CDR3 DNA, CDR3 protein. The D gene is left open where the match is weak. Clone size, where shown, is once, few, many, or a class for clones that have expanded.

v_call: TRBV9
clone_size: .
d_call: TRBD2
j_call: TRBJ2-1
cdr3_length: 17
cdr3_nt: TGTGCCAGCAGCGTAGGTTGGGGACTAGCGGGGGACAATGAGCAGTTCTTC
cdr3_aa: CASSVGWGLAGDNEQFF

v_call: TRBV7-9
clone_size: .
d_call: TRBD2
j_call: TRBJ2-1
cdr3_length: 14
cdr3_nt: TGTGCCAGCAGCTTAGAACTAGCGTTAAATGAGCAGTTCTTC
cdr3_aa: CASSLELALNEQFF

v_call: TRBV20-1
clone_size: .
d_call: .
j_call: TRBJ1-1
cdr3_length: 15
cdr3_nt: TGCAGTGCTAGAATACGGTTACACACGAACACTGAAGCTTTCTTT
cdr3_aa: CSARIRLHTNTEAFF

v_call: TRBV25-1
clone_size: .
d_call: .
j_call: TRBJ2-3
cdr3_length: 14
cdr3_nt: TGTGCCAGCAGTGAGGGGGGGGCCACAGATACGCAGTATTTT
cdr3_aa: CASSEGGATDTQYF

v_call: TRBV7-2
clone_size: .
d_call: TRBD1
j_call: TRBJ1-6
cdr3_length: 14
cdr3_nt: TGTGCCAGCAGCTGGGACAGGACTAATTCACCCCTCCACTTT
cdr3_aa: CASSWDRTNSPLHF

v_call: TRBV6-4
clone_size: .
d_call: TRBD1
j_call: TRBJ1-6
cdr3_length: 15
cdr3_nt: TGTGCCAGCAGAGAGACAGGGCAGTATAATTCACCCCTCCACTTT
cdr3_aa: CASRETGQYNSPLHF

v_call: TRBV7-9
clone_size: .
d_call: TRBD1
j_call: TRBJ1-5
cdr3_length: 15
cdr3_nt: TGTGCCAGCAGCTCCGCAGGGGGCCCCGGAAAGCCCCAGCATTTT
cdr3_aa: CASSSAGGPGKPQHF

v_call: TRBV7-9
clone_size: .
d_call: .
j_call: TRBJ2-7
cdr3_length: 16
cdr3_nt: TGTGCCAGCAGGAACTTAAGAGTAGCAGGGTCCTACGAGCAGTACTTC
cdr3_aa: CASRNLRVAGSYEQYF

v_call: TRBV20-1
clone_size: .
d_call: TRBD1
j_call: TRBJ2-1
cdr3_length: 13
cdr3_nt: TGCAGTGCTAGGAGGCAGAAGGGACAGGAGCAGTTCTTC
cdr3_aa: CSARRQKGQEQFF

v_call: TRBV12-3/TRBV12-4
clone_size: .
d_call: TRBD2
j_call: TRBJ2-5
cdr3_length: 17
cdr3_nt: TGTGCCAGCAGTTCGAGAGGACTAGCGGGGCCCCAAGAGACCCAGTACTTC
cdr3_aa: CASSSRGLAGPQETQYF

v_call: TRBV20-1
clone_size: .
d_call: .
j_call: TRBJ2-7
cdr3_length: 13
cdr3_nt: TGCAGTGCTCTCGGGCCCGGTTGGGGCGAGCAGTACTTC
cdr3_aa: CSALGPGWGEQYF

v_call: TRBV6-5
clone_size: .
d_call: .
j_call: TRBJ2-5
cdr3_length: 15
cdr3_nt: TGTGCCAGCAGTTACGGGGGGGCGCCCCGGGAGACCCAGTACTTC
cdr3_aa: CASSYGGAPRETQYF

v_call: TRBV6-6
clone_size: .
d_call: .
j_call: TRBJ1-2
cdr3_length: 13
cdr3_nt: TGTGCCAGCAGTTATGATGGCATATATGGCTACACCTTC
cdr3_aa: CASSYDGIYGYTF

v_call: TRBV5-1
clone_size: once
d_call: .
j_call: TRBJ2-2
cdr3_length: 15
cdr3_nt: TGCGCCAGCAGCTTGGCAGTCGGGGGCGGCGGGGAGCTGTTTTTT
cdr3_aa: CASSLAVGGGGELFF

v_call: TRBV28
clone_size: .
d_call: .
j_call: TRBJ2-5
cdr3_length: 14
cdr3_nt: TGTGCCAGCAGTCCCCCCGGGGGCCGAGAGACCCAGTACTTC
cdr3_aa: CASSPPGGRETQYF

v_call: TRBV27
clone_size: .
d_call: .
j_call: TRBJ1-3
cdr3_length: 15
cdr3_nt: TGTGCCAGCAGTTTGGGAGACCGCTCTGGAAACACCATATATTTT
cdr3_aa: CASSLGDRSGNTIYF

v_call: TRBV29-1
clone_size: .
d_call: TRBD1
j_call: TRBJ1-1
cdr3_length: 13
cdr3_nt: TGCAGCGTTGAGAAGGGACAGGCAGCTGAAGCTTTCTTT
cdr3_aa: CSVEKGQAAEAFF

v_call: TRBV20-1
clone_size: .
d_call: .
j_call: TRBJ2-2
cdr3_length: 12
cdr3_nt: TGCAGTGCCAGGGGAAACACCGGGGAGCTGTTTTTT
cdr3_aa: CSARGNTGELFF

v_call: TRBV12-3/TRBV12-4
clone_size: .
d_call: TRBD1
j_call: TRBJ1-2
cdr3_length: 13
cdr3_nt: TGTGCCAGCCGGTTGGGACAGGGCTATGGCTACACCTTC
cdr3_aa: CASRLGQGYGYTF

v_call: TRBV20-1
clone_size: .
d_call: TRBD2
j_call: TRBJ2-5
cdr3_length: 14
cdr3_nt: TGCAGTGCTAGACAGGGAGCGGGGCAAGAGACCCAGTACTTC
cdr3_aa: CSARQGAGQETQYF

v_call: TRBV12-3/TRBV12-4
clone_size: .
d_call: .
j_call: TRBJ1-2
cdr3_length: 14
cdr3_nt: TGTGCCAGCACCGTGGGGGAGTCTAACTATGGCTACACCTTC
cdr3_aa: CASTVGESNYGYTF

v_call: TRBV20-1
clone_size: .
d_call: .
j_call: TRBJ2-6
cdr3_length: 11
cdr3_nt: TGCAGTGCCTCTGGGGCCAACGTCCTGACTTTC
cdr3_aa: CSASGANVLTF

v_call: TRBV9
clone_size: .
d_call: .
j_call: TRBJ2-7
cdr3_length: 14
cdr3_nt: TGTGCCAGCAGCGTAGAGGGGGGCAACGACGAGCAGTACTTC
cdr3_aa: CASSVEGGNDEQYF

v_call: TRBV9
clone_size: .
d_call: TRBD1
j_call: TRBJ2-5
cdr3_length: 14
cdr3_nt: TGTGCCAGCAACCGACAGGGGGGCCAAGAGACCCAGTACTTC
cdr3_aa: CASNRQGGQETQYF

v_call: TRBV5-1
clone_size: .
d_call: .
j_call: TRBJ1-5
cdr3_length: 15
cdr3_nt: TGCGCCAGCAGCAAAGACGGAGATAGCAATCAGCCCCAGCATTTT
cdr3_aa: CASSKDGDSNQPQHF

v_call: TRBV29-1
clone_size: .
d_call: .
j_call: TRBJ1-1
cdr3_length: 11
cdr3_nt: TGCAGCGTTGTTGTGAACACTGAAGCTTTCTTT
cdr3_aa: CSVVVNTEAFF

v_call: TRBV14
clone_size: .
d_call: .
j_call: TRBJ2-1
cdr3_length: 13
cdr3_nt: TGTGCCAGCAGTCCCATCGGGCCATATGAGCAGTTCTTC
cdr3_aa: CASSPIGPYEQFF

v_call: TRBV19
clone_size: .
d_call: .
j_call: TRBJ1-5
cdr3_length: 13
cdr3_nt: TGTGCCAGTCGGTCGCAGAGCAATCAGCCCCAGCATTTT
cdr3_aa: CASRSQSNQPQHF

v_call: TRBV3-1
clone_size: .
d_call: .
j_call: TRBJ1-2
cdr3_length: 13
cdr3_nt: TGTGCCAGCAGCCTAGTGAGTCAGGAAGGCTACACCTTC
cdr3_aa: CASSLVSQEGYTF

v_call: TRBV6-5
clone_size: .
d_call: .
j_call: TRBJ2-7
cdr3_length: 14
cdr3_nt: TGTGCCAGCAGTTACACAGGGCAGTTCAACGAGCAGTACTTC
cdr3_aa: CASSYTGQFNEQYF

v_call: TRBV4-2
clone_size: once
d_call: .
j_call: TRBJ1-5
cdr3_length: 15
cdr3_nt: TGTGCCAGCAGCCAAGATTCGGGTAGGGATCAGCCCCAGCATTTT
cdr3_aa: CASSQDSGRDQPQHF

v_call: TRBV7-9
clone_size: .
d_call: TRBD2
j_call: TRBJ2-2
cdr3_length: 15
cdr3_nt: TGTGCCAGCAGCTTAGCCGGGGGGATTCCCGGGGAGCTGTTTTTT
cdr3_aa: CASSLAGGIPGELFF

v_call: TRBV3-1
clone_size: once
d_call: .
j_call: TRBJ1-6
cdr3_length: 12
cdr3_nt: TGTGCCAGCAGTTCTACGGGGTCACCCCTCCACTTT
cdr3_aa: CASSSTGSPLHF

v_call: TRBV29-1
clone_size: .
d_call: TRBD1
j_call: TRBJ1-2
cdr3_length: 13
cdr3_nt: TGCAGCGTGAGGACAGGGTTGGACTATGGCTACACCTTC
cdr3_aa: CSVRTGLDYGYTF

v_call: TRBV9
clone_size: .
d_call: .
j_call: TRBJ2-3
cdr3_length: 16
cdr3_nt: TGTGCCAGCAGCGTAGGCGGCAGGGGACCCACAGATACGCAGTATTTT
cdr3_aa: CASSVGGRGPTDTQYF

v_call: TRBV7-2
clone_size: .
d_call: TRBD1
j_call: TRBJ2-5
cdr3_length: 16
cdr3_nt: TGTGCCAGCAGCTCCACCGGGACAGGGGTATGGGAGACCCAGTACTTC
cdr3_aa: CASSSTGTGVWETQYF

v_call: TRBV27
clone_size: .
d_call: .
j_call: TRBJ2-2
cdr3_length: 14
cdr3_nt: TGTGCCAGCAGCTTGAGGGCGAACACCGGGGAGCTGTTTTTT
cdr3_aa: CASSLRANTGELFF

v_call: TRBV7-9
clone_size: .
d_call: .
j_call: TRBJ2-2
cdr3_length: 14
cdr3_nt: TGTGCCAGCAGCCGAATGCGGGGTCCCGGGGAGCTGTTTTTT
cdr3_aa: CASSRMRGPGELFF

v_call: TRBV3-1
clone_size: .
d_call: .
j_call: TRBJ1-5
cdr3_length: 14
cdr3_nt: TGTGCCAGCAGTTTTCTTGGGTTCGATCAGCCCCAGCATTTT
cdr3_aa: CASSFLGFDQPQHF

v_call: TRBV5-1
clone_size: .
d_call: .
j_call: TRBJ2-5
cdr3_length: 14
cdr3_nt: TGCGCCAGCAGTTCCGGACTCATCCAAGAGACCCAGTACTTC
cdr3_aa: CASSSGLIQETQYF

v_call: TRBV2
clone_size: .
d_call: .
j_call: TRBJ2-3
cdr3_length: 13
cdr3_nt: TGTGCCAGCAGTGCGGGCGCCACAGATACGCAGTATTTT
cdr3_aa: CASSAGATDTQYF

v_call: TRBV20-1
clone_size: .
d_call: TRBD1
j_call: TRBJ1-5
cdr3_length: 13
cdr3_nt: TGCAGTGCGCTGACAGGGACGGGTCAGCCCCAGCATTTT
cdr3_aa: CSALTGTGQPQHF

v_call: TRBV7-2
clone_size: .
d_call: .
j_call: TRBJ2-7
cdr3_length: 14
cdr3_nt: TGTGCCAGCAGCGTGCGGGACAGCGTCTACGAGCAGTACTTC
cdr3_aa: CASSVRDSVYEQYF

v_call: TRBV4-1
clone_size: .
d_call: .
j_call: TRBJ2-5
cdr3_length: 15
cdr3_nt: TGCGCCAGCAGCCAAGCCGGGACAAACCAAGAGACCCAGTACTTC
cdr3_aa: CASSQAGTNQETQYF

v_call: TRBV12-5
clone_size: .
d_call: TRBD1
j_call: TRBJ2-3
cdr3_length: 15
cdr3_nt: TGTGCTAGTGGTTTGGATGGGACAGCCGAAGATACGCAGTATTTT
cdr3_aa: CASGLDGTAEDTQYF

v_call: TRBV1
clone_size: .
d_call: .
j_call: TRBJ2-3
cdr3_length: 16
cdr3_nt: TGCACCAGCAGCCAAGAACGAGCGGGGCCCACAGATACGCAGTATTTT
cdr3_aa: CTSSQERAGPTDTQYF

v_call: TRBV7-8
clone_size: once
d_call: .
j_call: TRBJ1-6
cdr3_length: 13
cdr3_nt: TGTGCCAGCAGCCCCATCGTAAGCTCACCCCTCCACTTT
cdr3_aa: CASSPIVSSPLHF

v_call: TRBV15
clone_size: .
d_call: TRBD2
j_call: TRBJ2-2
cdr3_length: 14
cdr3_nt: TGTACCACCAGACCTCTAGCGGGCACCGGGGAGCTGTTTTTT
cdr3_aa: CTTRPLAGTGELFF

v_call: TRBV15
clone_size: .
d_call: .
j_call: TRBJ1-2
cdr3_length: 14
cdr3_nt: TGTGCCACCAGCAGAGAGGATCCCAACTATGGCTACACCTTC
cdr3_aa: CATSREDPNYGYTF

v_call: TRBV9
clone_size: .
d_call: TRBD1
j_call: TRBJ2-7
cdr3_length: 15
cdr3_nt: TGTGCCAGCAGCCCGGGACAGGCCTTACCCTACGAGCAGTACTTC
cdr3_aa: CASSPGQALPYEQYF

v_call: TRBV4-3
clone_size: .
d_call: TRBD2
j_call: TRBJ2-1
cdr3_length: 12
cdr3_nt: TGCGCCAGCAGCCAACTAGCGGGGGGGCTGTTCTTC
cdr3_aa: CASSQLAGGLFF

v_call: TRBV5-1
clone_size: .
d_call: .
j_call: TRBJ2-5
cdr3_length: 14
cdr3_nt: TGCGCCAGCAGCTGGAGGACATCACGGGAGACCCAGTACTTC
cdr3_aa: CASSWRTSRETQYF

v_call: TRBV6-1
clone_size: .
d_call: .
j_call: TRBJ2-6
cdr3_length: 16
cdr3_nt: TGTGCCAGCAGCGCGACACAGACCTCTGGGGCCAACGTCCTGACTTTC
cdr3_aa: CASSATQTSGANVLTF

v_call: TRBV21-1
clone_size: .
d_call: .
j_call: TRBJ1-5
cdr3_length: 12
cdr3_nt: TGTGCCAGCAGCATCAGGGGTCAGCCCCAGCATTTT
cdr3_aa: CASSIRGQPQHF